This is a list of T cell receptor beta chains from one sample in a study of cytomegalovirus exposure and HLA in healthy donors. Repertoires were generated with immunoSEQ multiplex PCR, while TCRdb's copy carries only in-frame clones and drops some. The sample includes under 300,000 clones, roughly 90% of them seen just once. The sample comprised PBMCs. These receptors all come from a woman aged 18-29 years in good health and CMV-seronegative. CDR3s include the opening cysteine and the closing phenylalanine or tryptophan. The D gene is left open where the match is weak. Clone size is stated in some rows and not others, as once, few, many or a class when expanded.

V gene,J gene,D gene,CDR3 length,clone size,CDR3 protein,CDR3 DNA
TRBV6-5,TRBJ2-2,TRBD2,16,.,CASSYLAVTNTGELFF,TGTGCCAGCAGTTACCTAGCGGTGACGAACACCGGGGAGCTGTTTTTT
TRBV12-5,TRBJ2-5,TRBD1,15,.,CASGLGQGQQETQYF,TGTGCTAGTGGTTTGGGGCAGGGACAGCAAGAGACCCAGTACTTC
TRBV28,TRBJ2-7,TRBD1,15,.,CASSVGGPISYEQYF,TGTGCCAGCAGTGTAGGGGGCCCGATCTCCTACGAGCAGTACTTC
TRBV28,TRBJ1-1,.,14,.,CASRAGTVNTEAFF,TGTGCCAGCAGGGCCGGGACTGTGAACACTGAAGCTTTCTTT
TRBV11-3,TRBJ2-1,.,16,once,CASSLDGGAGYNEQFF,TGTGCCAGCAGCTTAGATGGGGGGGCCGGGTACAATGAGCAGTTCTTC
TRBV7-9,TRBJ2-2,.,15,.,CASSPRLVSTGELFF,TGTGCCAGCAGCCCGAGACTAGTGAGCACCGGGGAGCTGTTTTTT
TRBV29-1,TRBJ1-2,TRBD1,11,.,CSDRTGNGYTF,TGCAGCGATAGGACAGGGAACGGCTACACCTTC
TRBV18,TRBJ1-5,TRBD1,15,few,CASSPTGSLNQPQHF,TGTGCCAGCTCACCGACAGGGAGTCTCAATCAGCCCCAGCATTTT
TRBV27,TRBJ1-3,.,17,.,CASSPRGQSALGNTIYF,TGTGCCAGCAGTCCTCGCGGGCAGTCGGCCCTCGGAAACACCATATATTTT
TRBV14,TRBJ2-4,.,13,.,CASSQGARFIQYF,TGTGCCAGCAGCCAAGGGGCAAGGTTCATTCAGTACTTC
TRBV6-5,TRBJ1-5,TRBD1,15,.,CASRVDQGEGQPQHF,TGTGCCAGCAGAGTCGATCAGGGGGAAGGTCAGCCCCAGCATTTT
TRBV5-6,TRBJ2-7,TRBD1,15,.,CASSKPGQVTYEQYF,TGTGCCAGCAGCAAGCCGGGACAGGTAACCTACGAGCAGTACTTC
TRBV11-2,TRBJ2-1,TRBD2,17,once,CASRLQDSGGLLNEQFF,TGTGCCAGCAGATTACAAGATAGCGGGGGATTACTCAATGAGCAGTTCTTC
TRBV9,TRBJ2-2,TRBD1,20,.,CASSVGLRTGGVFGLGELFF,TGTGCCAGCAGCGTAGGTTTAAGGACAGGGGGCGTCTTTGGTCTTGGGGAGCTGTTTTTT
TRBV5-6,TRBJ2-3,TRBD1,16,.,CASSPTGVYSTDTQYF,TGTGCCAGCAGCCCCACAGGGGTGTATAGCACAGATACGCAGTATTTT
TRBV4-3,TRBJ2-3,.,16,.,CASSPSIGLGADTQYF,TGCGCCAGCAGCCCCTCGATAGGCCTAGGGGCAGATACGCAGTATTTT
TRBV5-1,TRBJ2-1,TRBD1,15,.,CASSLGGTGGDEQFF,TGCGCCAGCAGCTTGGGTGGGACAGGGGGCGATGAGCAGTTCTTC
TRBV5-1,TRBJ2-1,.,13,.,CASSLASDGEQFF,TGCGCCAGCAGCTTGGCTAGCGACGGTGAGCAGTTCTTC
TRBV11-2,TRBJ2-3,.,12,once,CASTNSADTQYF,TGTGCCAGCACCAATAGTGCAGATACGCAGTATTTT
TRBV5-1,TRBJ1-1,.,13,.,CASSLGGDTEAFF,TGCGCCAGCAGCTTGGGCGGGGACACTGAAGCTTTCTTT
TRBV13,TRBJ1-6,.,14,few,CASSLGRAASPLHF,TGTGCCAGCAGCCTTGGGCGGGCAGCTTCACCCCTCCACTTT
TRBV6-6,TRBJ1-5,.,13,.,CASSYGHNQPQHF,TGTGCCAGCAGTTATGGACACAATCAGCCCCAGCATTTT
TRBV7-8,TRBJ1-1,TRBD1,15,.,CASSSERAGGYIAFF,TGTGCCAGCAGCTCTGAACGCGCAGGGGGATATATTGCTTTCTTT
TRBV7-2,TRBJ2-7,.,14,.,CASSERTLTYEQYF,TGTGCCAGCAGCGAAAGGACACTTACCTACGAGCAGTACTTC
TRBV27,TRBJ2-1,TRBD2,15,once,CASSELAGSYNEQFF,TGTGCCAGCAGTGAACTAGCGGGGTCCTACAATGAGCAGTTCTTC
TRBV4-3,TRBJ2-1,.,15,.,CASSQVGGRDNEQFF,TGCGCCAGCAGCCAAGTTGGGGGCAGGGACAATGAGCAGTTCTTC
TRBV7-2,TRBJ2-4,TRBD2,18,.,CASSLTSGGALTKNIQYF,TGTGCCAGCAGCTTAACTAGCGGGGGGGCCCTAACCAAAAACATTCAGTACTTC
TRBV30,TRBJ1-2,.,16,.,CACSSKLTGLRYGYTF,TGTGCCTGCTCGAGTAAGTTGACAGGCTTGAGGTATGGCTACACCTTC
TRBV7-9,TRBJ2-3,TRBD2,16,.,CASSLRLAGITDTQYF,TGTGCCAGCAGCTTACGACTAGCGGGGATCACAGATACGCAGTATTTT
TRBV7-6,TRBJ2-1,TRBD2,18,.,CASSLDMKAGVNYNEQFF,TGTGCCAGCAGCTTAGATATGAAGGCGGGGGTCAACTACAATGAGCAGTTCTTC
TRBV6-5,TRBJ1-1,TRBD1,15,once,CASSYPGQGITEAFF,TGTGCCAGCAGTTATCCAGGACAGGGCATCACTGAAGCTTTCTTT
TRBV27,TRBJ2-5,TRBD2,17,.,CASSPGTSGGMRETQYF,TGTGCCAGCAGTCCAGGAACTAGCGGGGGTATGCGTGAGACCCAGTACTTC
TRBV2,TRBJ2-1,.,13,.,CASSFGLNDEQFF,TGTGCCAGCAGTTTTGGACTTAACGATGAGCAGTTCTTC
TRBV10-3,TRBJ2-1,TRBD2,18,.,CAIREPAGLAGRDNEQFF,TGTGCCATCAGAGAACCCGCGGGACTAGCGGGGAGGGACAATGAGCAGTTCTTC
TRBV20-1,TRBJ1-2,.,11,.,CSARTDYGYTF,TGCAGTGCTAGAACAGACTATGGCTACACCTTC
TRBV2,TRBJ2-6,.,16,.,CASRPPQGHGANVLTF,TGTGCCAGCAGGCCACCCCAGGGTCACGGGGCCAACGTCCTGACTTTC
TRBV2,TRBJ2-7,TRBD1,13,.,CASSGTGGTEQYF,TGTGCCAGCAGTGGAACAGGGGGCACCGAGCAGTACTTC
TRBV20-1,TRBJ1-5,.,11,once,CSSGRNQPQHF,TGCAGCTCTGGCCGCAATCAGCCCCAGCATTTT
TRBV5-1,TRBJ1-2,.,14,.,CASSLEQGGYGYTF,TGCGCCAGCAGCTTGGAGCAGGGAGGTTATGGCTACACCTTC
TRBV5-1,TRBJ1-1,TRBD1,14,.,CASSATGLNTEAFF,TGCGCCAGCAGCGCGACAGGGTTGAACACTGAAGCTTTCTTT
TRBV25-1,TRBJ2-5,TRBD2,16,once,CASARTSGGALETQYF,TGTGCCAGCGCCCGGACTAGCGGGGGGGCATTGGAGACCCAGTACTTC
TRBV7-2,TRBJ2-7,TRBD2,15,.,CASSPRTSGGYEQYF,TGTGCCAGCAGTCCTCGCACTAGCGGGGGCTACGAGCAGTACTTC
TRBV30,TRBJ1-3,.,15,.,CAWSGGGSSGNTIYF,TGTGCCTGGAGCGGGGGCGGGAGCTCTGGAAACACCATATATTTT
TRBV11-2,TRBJ1-1,.,13,.,CASSGRRGTEAFF,TGTGCCAGCAGCGGGCGGAGGGGAACTGAAGCTTTCTTT
TRBV7-2,TRBJ2-3,.,13,.,CASSLEAADTQYF,TGTGCCAGCAGCTTGGAGGCTGCAGATACGCAGTATTTT
TRBV2,TRBJ1-6,.,15,.,CASRVYRDTNSPLHF,TGTGCCAGCAGGGTCTACCGGGACACCAATTCACCCCTCCACTTT